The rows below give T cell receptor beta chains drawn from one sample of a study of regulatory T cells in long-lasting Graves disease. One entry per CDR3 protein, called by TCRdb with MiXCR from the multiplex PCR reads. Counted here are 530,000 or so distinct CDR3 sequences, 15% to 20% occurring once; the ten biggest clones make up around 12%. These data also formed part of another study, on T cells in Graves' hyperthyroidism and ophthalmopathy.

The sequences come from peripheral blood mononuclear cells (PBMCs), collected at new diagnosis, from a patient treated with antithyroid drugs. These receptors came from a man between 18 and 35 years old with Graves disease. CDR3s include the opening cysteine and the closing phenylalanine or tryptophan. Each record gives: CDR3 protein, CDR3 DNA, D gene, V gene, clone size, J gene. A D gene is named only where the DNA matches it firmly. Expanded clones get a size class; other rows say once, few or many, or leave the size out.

cdr3_aa: CASSQPAGASYEQYF
cdr3_nt: TGCGCCAGCAGCCAACCAGCGGGAGCCTCCTACGAGCAGTACTTC
d_call: TRBD2
v_call: TRBV4-1
clone_size: NA
j_call: TRBJ2-7

cdr3_aa: CASSLGTGHAGANVLTF
cdr3_nt: TGTGCCAGCAGCTTGGGGACAGGGCACGCTGGGGCCAACGTCCTGACTTTC
d_call: TRBD1
v_call: TRBV7-9
clone_size: NA
j_call: TRBJ2-6

cdr3_aa: CASSSSSGTRAYNEQFF
cdr3_nt: TGTGCCAGCAGCTCGTCCTCCGGGACTAGGGCCTACAATGAGCAGTTCTTC
d_call: TRBD2
v_call: TRBV7-9
clone_size: many
j_call: TRBJ2-1

cdr3_aa: CASSLVSGTAEAFF
cdr3_nt: TGTGCCAGCAGTTTGGTTTCTGGGACAGCTGAAGCTTTCTTT
d_call: TRBD1
v_call: TRBV28
clone_size: few
j_call: TRBJ1-1

cdr3_aa: CASSLAGGPNNEQFF
cdr3_nt: TGCGCCAGCAGCTTAGCGGGAGGGCCTAACAATGAGCAGTTCTTC
d_call: TRBD2
v_call: TRBV5-1
clone_size: many
j_call: TRBJ2-1

cdr3_aa: CASSLVEGGQETQYF
cdr3_nt: TGTGCCAGCAGCTTAGTTGAGGGGGGCCAAGAGACCCAGTACTTC
d_call: NA
v_call: TRBV13
clone_size: NA
j_call: TRBJ2-5

cdr3_aa: CASSQVGTASSNSPLHF
cdr3_nt: TGTGCCAGCAGCCAAGTGGGGACAGCCAGTTCAAATTCACCCCTCCACTTT
d_call: TRBD1
v_call: TRBV11-2
clone_size: NA
j_call: TRBJ1-6

cdr3_aa: CASSLSAGDRADGYTF
cdr3_nt: TGTGCCAGCAGCTTATCTGCCGGGGACAGGGCAGATGGCTACACCTTC
d_call: TRBD1
v_call: TRBV7-6
clone_size: few
j_call: TRBJ1-2

cdr3_aa: CSAGGLAGIDTQYF
cdr3_nt: TGCAGTGCTGGGGGACTAGCGGGGATAGATACGCAGTATTTT
d_call: TRBD2
v_call: TRBV20-1
clone_size: NA
j_call: TRBJ2-3

cdr3_aa: CASNPGSGSDTQYF
cdr3_nt: TGTGCCAGCAACCCAGGGTCCGGGAGTGATACGCAGTATTTT
d_call: NA
v_call: TRBV9
clone_size: many
j_call: TRBJ2-3

cdr3_aa: CASRAGLQTQYF
cdr3_nt: TGTGCCAGCAGGGCCGGATTGCAGACCCAGTACTTC
d_call: NA
v_call: TRBV28
clone_size: many
j_call: TRBJ2-5

cdr3_aa: CASSQGRVAAFF
cdr3_nt: TGTGCCAGCAGCCAAGGACGGGTGGCAGCTTTCTTT
d_call: NA
v_call: TRBV3-1
clone_size: many
j_call: TRBJ1-1

cdr3_aa: CASSLASGYNYEQYF
cdr3_nt: TGTGCCAGCAGCCTCGCTAGCGGTTATAACTACGAGCAGTACTTC
d_call: TRBD2
v_call: TRBV7-9
clone_size: NA
j_call: TRBJ2-7

cdr3_aa: CASSLSVYGYTF
cdr3_nt: TGTGCCAGCAGTTTAAGCGTCTATGGCTACACCTTC
d_call: NA
v_call: TRBV28
clone_size: few
j_call: TRBJ1-2

cdr3_aa: CASSELLGDEQYF
cdr3_nt: TGTGCCAGCAGCGAGCTTCTAGGGGACGAGCAGTACTTC
d_call: NA
v_call: TRBV27
clone_size: few
j_call: TRBJ2-7

cdr3_aa: CASSLQQLTGELFF
cdr3_nt: TGTGCCAGCAGTTTACAGCAACTTACCGGGGAGCTGTTTTTT
d_call: NA
v_call: TRBV6-2/TRBV6-3
clone_size: NA
j_call: TRBJ2-2

cdr3_aa: CAWSPGLSEKLFF
cdr3_nt: TGTGCCTGGAGTCCCGGGCTCTCGGAAAAACTGTTTTTT
d_call: NA
v_call: TRBV30
clone_size: many
j_call: TRBJ1-4

cdr3_aa: CASSFDRVNEKLFF
cdr3_nt: TGTGCCAGCAGCTTCGACAGGGTTAATGAAAAACTGTTTTTT
d_call: TRBD1
v_call: TRBV7-9
clone_size: many
j_call: TRBJ1-4

cdr3_aa: CASSPAGLGETQYF
cdr3_nt: TGTGCCAGCTCACCGGCGGGCCTCGGGGAGACCCAGTACTTC
d_call: NA
v_call: TRBV18
clone_size: NA
j_call: TRBJ2-5

cdr3_aa: CSASPGVYEQYF
cdr3_nt: TGCAGTGCTAGTCCCGGGGTGTACGAGCAGTACTTC
d_call: NA
v_call: TRBV20-1
clone_size: many
j_call: TRBJ2-7

cdr3_aa: CVSSLMDPGGNEQFF
cdr3_nt: TGTGTCAGCAGCTTGATGGACCCGGGAGGCAATGAGCAGTTCTTC
d_call: TRBD2
v_call: TRBV5-4
clone_size: few
j_call: TRBJ2-1

cdr3_aa: CASSEGQRYSPLHF
cdr3_nt: TGTGCCAGCAGTGAGGGGCAGCGATATTCACCCCTCCACTTT
d_call: NA
v_call: TRBV25-1
clone_size: NA
j_call: TRBJ1-6

cdr3_aa: CASSRFDGTGLMNTEAFF
cdr3_nt: TGTGCCAGCAGCCGTTTTGACGGGACAGGGCTTATGAACACTGAAGCTTTCTTT
d_call: TRBD1
v_call: TRBV5-5
clone_size: few
j_call: TRBJ1-1

cdr3_aa: CASSYIRREGPNEQYF
cdr3_nt: TGTGCCAGCAGTTACATCCGGCGGGAGGGCCCCAACGAGCAGTACTTC
d_call: TRBD2
v_call: TRBV27
clone_size: many
j_call: TRBJ2-7

cdr3_aa: CAWSSSDRISSPLHF
cdr3_nt: TGTGCCTGGAGTTCTTCCGACAGGATAAGCTCACCCCTCCACTTT
d_call: NA
v_call: TRBV30
clone_size: many
j_call: TRBJ1-6

cdr3_aa: CASSLVRVATNEKLFF
cdr3_nt: TGTGCCAGCAGCTTGGTCAGGGTGGCAACTAATGAAAAACTGTTTTTT
d_call: NA
v_call: TRBV7-9
clone_size: NA
j_call: TRBJ1-4

cdr3_aa: CASSFSSGSTDTQYF
cdr3_nt: TGTGCCAGCAGTTTCTCCAGCGGAAGCACAGATACGCAGTATTTT
d_call: NA
v_call: TRBV28
clone_size: many
j_call: TRBJ2-3

cdr3_aa: CASSFSLDSPNEKLFF
cdr3_nt: TGTGCCAGCAGCTTTTCTCTGGACTCTCCTAATGAAAAACTGTTTTTT
d_call: NA
v_call: TRBV11-2
clone_size: few
j_call: TRBJ1-4

cdr3_aa: CAWSVESNQPQHF
cdr3_nt: TGTGCCTGGAGTGTGGAGAGTAATCAGCCCCAGCATTTT
d_call: NA
v_call: TRBV30
clone_size: many
j_call: TRBJ1-5

cdr3_aa: CASNPPQETQYF
cdr3_nt: TGTGCCAGCAACCCGCCCCAAGAGACCCAGTACTTC
d_call: NA
v_call: TRBV7-9
clone_size: few
j_call: TRBJ2-5

cdr3_aa: CAWSPGAGGHEQYF
cdr3_nt: TGTGCCTGGAGTCCGGGAGCCGGAGGCCACGAGCAGTACTTC
d_call: NA
v_call: TRBV30
clone_size: few
j_call: TRBJ2-7

cdr3_aa: CASSLVGGGGNTEAFF
cdr3_nt: TGCGCCAGCAGCTTGGTGGGTGGGGGCGGGAACACTGAAGCTTTCTTT
d_call: NA
v_call: TRBV5-1
clone_size: NA
j_call: TRBJ1-1

cdr3_aa: CASSSLVGGAYNEQFF
cdr3_nt: TGTGCCAGCAGCTCCCTTGTGGGAGGGGCCTACAATGAGCAGTTCTTC
d_call: TRBD2
v_call: TRBV7-6
clone_size: few
j_call: TRBJ2-1

cdr3_aa: CASSQGGSGRSDEQYF
cdr3_nt: TGCGCCAGCAGCCAAGGGGGTAGCGGGAGAAGCGACGAGCAGTACTTC
d_call: TRBD2
v_call: TRBV4-1
clone_size: NA
j_call: TRBJ2-7

cdr3_aa: CASSLGGTGRYEQFF
cdr3_nt: TGTGCCAGCAGCTTAGGCGGGACAGGGCGGTATGAGCAGTTCTTC
d_call: TRBD1
v_call: TRBV7-9
clone_size: NA
j_call: TRBJ2-1

cdr3_aa: CATAGDRGLSGELFF
cdr3_nt: TGTGCCACCGCAGGGGACAGGGGGTTATCCGGGGAGCTGTTTTTT
d_call: TRBD1
v_call: TRBV27
clone_size: few
j_call: TRBJ2-2

cdr3_aa: CASSTGQGNQPQHF
cdr3_nt: TGTGCCAGCAGTACGGGACAGGGGAATCAGCCCCAGCATTTT
d_call: TRBD1
v_call: TRBV5-7
clone_size: many
j_call: TRBJ1-5

cdr3_aa: CSVSLSGTEAFF
cdr3_nt: TGCAGCGTCTCCCTTAGCGGGACTGAAGCTTTCTTT
d_call: NA
v_call: TRBV29-1
clone_size: NA
j_call: TRBJ1-1

cdr3_aa: CASSGTSGGKQYEQYF
cdr3_nt: TGTGCCAGCAGCGGAACTAGCGGGGGAAAGCAGTACGAGCAGTACTTC
d_call: TRBD2
v_call: TRBV9
clone_size: NA
j_call: TRBJ2-7

cdr3_aa: CASSLSVVNEQFF
cdr3_nt: TGTGCCAGCAGCTTATCCGTAGTCAATGAGCAGTTCTTC
d_call: NA
v_call: TRBV7-3
clone_size: few
j_call: TRBJ2-1

cdr3_aa: CASSQERGGDEQFF
cdr3_nt: TGCGCCAGCAGCCAAGAGCGTGGGGGAGATGAGCAGTTCTTC
d_call: NA
v_call: TRBV4-1
clone_size: few
j_call: TRBJ2-1

cdr3_aa: CASSQQRYGTQNTGELFF
cdr3_nt: TGCGCCAGCAGCCAACAACGGTATGGGACACAGAACACCGGGGAGCTGTTTTTT
d_call: NA
v_call: TRBV4-1
clone_size: NA
j_call: TRBJ2-2

cdr3_aa: CASSVPGRETQYF
cdr3_nt: TGTGCCAGCAGTGTCCCGGGTAGGGAGACCCAGTACTTC
d_call: NA
v_call: TRBV6-1
clone_size: many
j_call: TRBJ2-5

cdr3_aa: CASSEGQGQWYEQYF
cdr3_nt: TGTGCCAGCAGTGAAGGACAGGGTCAATGGTACGAGCAGTACTTC
d_call: TRBD1
v_call: TRBV6-1
clone_size: NA
j_call: TRBJ2-7

cdr3_aa: CASSFGTANNYGYTF
cdr3_nt: TGCGCCAGCAGCTTCGGGACGGCTAATAACTATGGCTACACCTTC
d_call: NA
v_call: TRBV5-1
clone_size: many
j_call: TRBJ1-2

cdr3_aa: CASSLISSTDTQYF
cdr3_nt: TGTGCCAGCAGCTTGATTTCTAGCACAGATACGCAGTATTTT
d_call: NA
v_call: TRBV11-2
clone_size: NA
j_call: TRBJ2-3

cdr3_aa: CASSLTSASQETQYF
cdr3_nt: TGTGCCAGCAGCTTAACGTCAGCCTCCCAAGAGACCCAGTACTTC
d_call: NA
v_call: TRBV7-3
clone_size: many
j_call: TRBJ2-5

cdr3_aa: CAISGTGNYGYTF
cdr3_nt: TGTGCCATCAGTGGTACAGGCAACTATGGCTACACCTTC
d_call: NA
v_call: TRBV10-3
clone_size: few
j_call: TRBJ1-2

cdr3_aa: CASRPGLAGEGEQFF
cdr3_nt: TGTGCCAGCAGACCGGGACTAGCGGGAGAGGGTGAGCAGTTCTTC
d_call: TRBD2
v_call: TRBV12-3/TRBV12-4
clone_size: many
j_call: TRBJ2-1

cdr3_aa: CANSTAGTSGRDNEQFF
cdr3_nt: TGTGCCAATTCAACCGCGGGGACTAGCGGGAGGGATAATGAGCAGTTCTTC
d_call: TRBD2
v_call: TRBV19
clone_size: NA
j_call: TRBJ2-1

cdr3_aa: CASSETGITDTQYF
cdr3_nt: TGTGCCAGCAGTGAGACGGGGATCACAGATACGCAGTATTTT
d_call: NA
v_call: TRBV6-4
clone_size: NA
j_call: TRBJ2-3

cdr3_aa: CAISDLPGANTEAFF
cdr3_nt: TGTGCCATCAGTGACCTTCCAGGGGCGAACACTGAAGCTTTCTTT
d_call: NA
v_call: TRBV10-3
clone_size: NA
j_call: TRBJ1-1

cdr3_aa: CASSPRTGGPSYEQYF
cdr3_nt: TGTGCCAGCAGTCCCCGGACAGGGGGCCCCTCCTACGAGCAGTACTTC
d_call: TRBD1
v_call: TRBV28
clone_size: many
j_call: TRBJ2-7

cdr3_aa: CASSSLAGGYPDTQYF
cdr3_nt: TGTGCCAGTAGTAGTCTAGCGGGAGGATACCCAGATACGCAGTATTTT
d_call: TRBD2
v_call: TRBV19
clone_size: NA
j_call: TRBJ2-3

cdr3_aa: CSARADRLGNQPQHF
cdr3_nt: TGCAGTGCTAGAGCGGACAGGTTGGGTAATCAGCCCCAGCATTTT
d_call: TRBD1
v_call: TRBV20-1
clone_size: NA
j_call: TRBJ1-5